Here is one T cell receptor (beta chain) with its context. The data were produced by immunoSEQ multiplex PCR, yet TCRdb's version contains in-frame clones alone and is incomplete. The repertoire has roughly 410,000 clones, more than 85% of them found once; the top ten carry approximately 0.02%. This sample was included in a study of shared T cell receptors in the human thymus. V lost 1 base, J lost 5 bases, and 10 bases stayed unmatched. The CDR3 spans 16 residues. In germline, CDR1 is MNHNS, CDR2 SASEGT. V and J are TRBV6-1 and TRBJ1-1; TRBD1 agrees at 7 bases. Sequenced material: thymocytes. The clonotype comes from a human donor. The CDR3 protein is CASSEVIGTEETEAFF. CDR3 nucleotide sequence: TGTGCCAGCAGTGAAGTCATCGGGACAGAGGAGACTGAAGCTTTCTTT.